This T cell receptor beta chain appears in the sequencing data of a study of Graves' ophthalmopathy and Graves' hyperthyroidism. On the study more broadly: At the time of initial diagnosis and before any treatment, peripheral blood was collected. Study-wide points: Discriminating ophthalmopathy from stable hyperthyroidism, a 13-signature model attained a sensitivity of about 90% and a specificity of about 79%. The model reached just under 71% sensitivity and approximately 72% specificity for predicting ophthalmopathy progression.

At least ten counts were recorded for this clonotype. The antigen is unknown. From RNA, the CDR3 regions of TCR beta chains were amplified and sequenced. Amplification began with first-round RT-PCR using HTBI primers, then second-round multiplex PCR was performed. TCRdb independently ran MiXCR on the multiplex PCR reads; one entry per CDR3 protein. The data hold about 400,000 distinct CDR3 sequences, with 21% observed a single time. As diagnostic evidence, clinical symptoms, serum thyroxine, TRAb, thyroid ultrasound and orbital computed tomography were relied upon. V dropped 4 bases and J dropped 3; count of bases not matched to a gene: 10. Looked up from germline, CDR1 is KGHDR and CDR2 is SFDVKD. The CDR3 runs to 17 residues.

The genes are TRBV24-1 and TRBJ2-3, with 9 nucleotides matching TRBD2. This TCR was sampled from a woman aged 18 to 35 with stable Graves' hyperthyroidism. The sample consisted of peripheral blood. The CDR3 DNA follows: TGTGCCACCAGTGACCCCTCTAGCGGGACGGCGACAGATACGCAGTATTTT. Translation gives CATSDPSSGTATDTQYF.